This T cell receptor beta chain was retrieved from a study of blood T cell repertoires in COVID-19. The overall study: COVID-19 samples from acute and convalescent phases originated in the United States, Italy and Spain. In each case, the material was cDNA or gDNA derived from T cells, B-cell-depleted T cells, or PBMCs.

Original data processing: From reference gene primer amplification, estimates of nucleated cell counts were derived. Profiled with immunoSEQ multiplex PCR; TCRdb holds only in-frame clones, not every one. V, J and clone size are those of that table, while D and trimming were read from the DNA. Altogether roughly 51,000 clones are present, about nine tenths being singletons, with the ten largest covering roughly 5%. Germline CDR1 is SGHDT and CDR2 is YYEEEE. With V trimmed by 4 bases and J by 10 bases, 6 bases remained unmatched. CDR3 length equals 12 residues. Specimen: peripheral blood. The J gene is TRBJ1-2, the V gene TRBV5-6; 8 bases are shared with TRBD1. The source is a man between 65 and 85 years old with acute or convalescent COVID-19. This CDR3 is CASSPGQGAYTF. The CDR3 nucleotides are TGTGCCAGCAGCCCAGGTCAGGGGGCCTACACCTTC.